This TCR beta chain comes out of a study of T cells after posttransplantation cyclophosphamide (dated by TCRdb to about 2016). Notes on the research overall: Using TRB sequencing, the study followed how the T cell repertoire rebuilt after myeloablative bone marrow transplantation with posttransplantation cyclophosphamide given as GVHD prophylaxis. Public TRB sequences were compared against a database of over 3,000 sequences linked to responses to pathogens, tumor antigens, self-antigens and alloantigens. Blood from all 30 or so PTCy patients with 1-year posttransplant specimens was subjected to TRB sequencing. TRB sequencing was also done on up to roughly 3 additional blood samples from 2 to 5.2 years after transplant in 3 patients, and on pretransplant blood from several patients. Because TRA and TRB clonality correlated tightly in roughly nine samples, the subsequent TCR analyses were limited to TRB only. Samples from under 40 PTCy-treated patients, along with samples from approximately 15 of their related bone marrow donors, underwent antigen receptor sequencing. Points the paper makes about the study in general: Across more than 40 patients, TRB clonality was highly associated with recipient CMV seropositivity and CMV reactivation, and diversity in PTCy patients was similar to diversity in CNI/methotrexate controls. Donor-recipient similarity was low at 1-2 months but rose over the first year, and later blood repertoires were often dominated by donor CD8+ memory clones. The TRB repertoires of T cells infiltrating skin or GI tract showed only limited overlap with the TRB repertoires of T cells in blood.

Read against the paper, the sample's treatment or condition label means: high-dose cyclophosphamide on days +3 and +4 as single-agent GVHD prophylaxis. Patients in the PTCy group got busulfan and fludarabine conditioning, a marrow graft from a related or unrelated donor, and cyclophosphamide on days +3 and +4. The PTCy-treated patients were enrolled in a prospective multi-institutional clinical trial. Mononuclear cells from peripheral blood and bone marrow were separated by Ficoll-Hypaque density centrifugation and then cryopreserved. The CDR3 numbers 16 residues from cysteine through phenylalanine. Only the CDR3 portion is preserved as DNA: 48 bases, with reading frame beginning at the first base. For CDR1 and CDR2, the germline V gene lists SGHRS and YFSETQ. V loses 0 bases, J loses 0 bases, and the germline ends lie 9 bases apart. As to this clone: Its antigen is currently not known. Nothing much larger sits one base from this clone, and base qualities are not available.

TRB sequencing was run on genomic DNA with either the immunoSEQ assay at survey resolution or the hsTCRB kit. On the study's bioinformatics: The immunoSEQ software handled the initial read processing, while the LymphoSeq R package was used for the repertoire analyses. Clonality was computed as 1 minus normalized Shannon entropy; Gini coefficient was also calculated for each TRB dataset. To infer phenotypes in unsorted samples, TRB sequences from sorted subsets of the recipient or donor were mapped onto the unsorted samples of the same recipient. Sourced from immuneACCESS, this table was stored by TCRdb with only in-frame sequences that have V and J called. A share of the clones is absent; for the studies checked, an unresolved V gene accounts for under half, and the remainder has no known explanation. For V, J and clone size, that table is used; D and trimming come from the DNA. In all, the sample holds about 22,000 clones, and approximately 87% of those were seen once. The leading ten clones occupy around an eighth of the sample.

The source was PBMCs, collected after allogeneic stem cell transplant with posttransplant cyclophosphamide. The sequence derives from a female patient between 30 and 45 years old who received an allogeneic stem cell transplant from an unrelated donor, was CMV-positive, and had no GVHD. Some T cells may derive from the graft donor when a transplant has been performed. Recombination joined TRBV5-1 with TRBJ2-2; TRBD2 is possibly the D segment (6 matching bases). The CDR3 in this case is CASSLEWGANTGELFF. The DNA sequence is TGCGCCAGCAGCTTGGAATGGGGGGCGAACACCGGGGAGCTGTTTTTT. Outside the CDR3, residues come from the reference TRBV5-1 and TRBJ2-2 proteins, so the full variable domain is: KAGVTQTPRYLIKTRGQQVTLSCSPISGHRSVSWYQQTPGQGLQFLFEYFSETQRNKGNFPGRFSGRQFSNSRSEMNVSTLELGDSALYLCASSLEWGANTGELFFGEGSRLTVL.